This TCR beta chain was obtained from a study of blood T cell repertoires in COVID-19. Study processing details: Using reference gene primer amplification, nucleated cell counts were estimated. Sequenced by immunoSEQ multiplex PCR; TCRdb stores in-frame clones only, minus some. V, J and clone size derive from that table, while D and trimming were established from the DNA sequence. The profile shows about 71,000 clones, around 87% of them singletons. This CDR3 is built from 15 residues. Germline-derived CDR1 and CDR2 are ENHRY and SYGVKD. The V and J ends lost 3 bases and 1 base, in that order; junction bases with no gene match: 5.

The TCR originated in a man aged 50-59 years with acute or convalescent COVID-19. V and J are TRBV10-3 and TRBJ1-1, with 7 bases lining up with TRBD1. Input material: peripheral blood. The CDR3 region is CAISEQGIPNTEAFF. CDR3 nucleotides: TGTGCCATCAGTGAACAGGGGATCCCGAACACTGAAGCTTTCTTT.